The next 28 T cell receptor beta chains were all read from a single sample in a study of T cells expressing NK-cell markers (dated by TCRdb to about 2020). Library generation was performed with 5' RACE. The sequencing machine was an Illumina HiSeq 2000. The reads underwent TCRdb reprocessing, giving one record for each CDR3 protein sequence and no DNA. The sample's table covers 200,000 to 300,000 distinct CDR3 sequences. Of the sample, under 0.5% is held by the ten largest clones. Sequences were obtained from blood T cells: a sorted CD56 or NKG2C T cell subset, CD4+ or CD8+ T cells, or bulk PBMC T cells (not recorded which). All receptors derive from a man aged 18-30 years in good health. Donor details come from another sample of the same person, matched by shared clones.

The J gene is TRBJ2-3, the V gene TRBV19. Germline lookup yields CDR1 LNHDA and CDR2 SQIVND (reference sequence). The CDR3 contains 14 residues. The CDR3 spells CASSSVSSADTQYF.

The chain carries TRBV4-1 and TRBJ1-2. Germline V gene lookup returns CDR1 MGHRA and CDR2 YSYEKL. The CDR3 runs 15 residues. The CDR3 sequence: CASSHGTQGGYGYTF.

V and J are TRBV5-4 and TRBJ2-1. Germline CDR1 SGHNT, CDR2 YYREEE (reference sequence). The CDR3 loop spans 13 amino acids. The CDR3 here is CASSLAGINEQFF. The variable domain in full, with the rest retrieved from reference TRBV5-4 and TRBJ2-1, is ETGVTQSPTHLIKTRGQQVTLRCSSQSGHNTVSWYQQALGQGPQFIFQYYREEENGRGNFPPRFSGLQFPNYSSELNVNALELDDSALYLCASSLAGINEQFFGPGTRLTVL.

The rearrangement links TRBV12-3 or TRBV12-4 to TRBJ2-2; TCRdb's D call, TRBD2, is unchecked because there is no DNA. This CDR3 has 16 amino acids. CDR3 residues: CASRPRGTSDAGELFF.

The V and J genes are TRBV6-2 or TRBV6-3 and TRBJ1-2; the TRBD1 assignment by TCRdb is unverifiable without DNA. The CDR3 consists of 11 residues. Germline V gives CDR1 MNHEY, CDR2 SVGEGT. The CDR3 sequence is CAIGDRYGYTF.

This sequence joins TRBV7-3 and TRBJ2-1. The CDR3 totals 16 residues. The germline CDR1 and CDR2 sequences are SGHTA and FQGTGA. The CDR3: CASSLSGGGSYNEQFF.

This chain uses TRBV29-1 with TRBJ2-6. Germline values: CDR1 SQVTM, CDR2 ANQGSEA. This CDR3 spans 15 amino acids. This CDR3 is CSVVDGISGANVLTF.

The V gene is TRBV4-1, the J gene TRBJ2-3; TCRdb indicates TRBD1, and absent DNA this call remains unverified. Per the germline V gene, CDR1 is MGHRA and CDR2 is YSYEKL. The length of the CDR3 is 15 residues. The chain's CDR3 is CASSQRAGAPDTQYF.

This chain links TRBV29-1 with TRBJ2-2. The V gene's germline CDR1 is SQVTM and CDR2 ANQGSEA. The CDR3 loop spans 13 amino acids. CDR3 protein: CSVLAVYTGELFF.

The chain is built from TRBV6-1 and TRBJ1-2. The CDR3 consists of 16 residues. Germline lookup yields CDR1 MNHNS and CDR2 SASEGT. CDR3: CASSEAIGRGYYGYTF.

J is TRBJ2-5 and V is TRBV30. The CDR3 has 13 amino acids. The germline CDR1 and CDR2 sequences are GTSNPN and SVGIG (reference sequence). CDR3 residues: CAWSGDAQETQYF.

This sequence joins TRBV7-8 and TRBJ2-7; TCRdb proposes TRBD1, but this gene call is untestable without DNA. Germline V gives CDR1 SGHVS, CDR2 FQNEAQ. The CDR3 is 15 amino acids. The CDR3: CASSQRQGAIAEQYF.

This chain uses TRBV5-4 with TRBJ2-2; there is no DNA to check the TCRdb D call of TRBD2. The CDR3 is 16 residues long. The germline V gene encodes CDR1 SGHNT and CDR2 YYREEE (reference sequence). The CDR3 spells CASSSLTSGSSGELFF.

J is TRBJ2-5 and V is TRBV7-2; the D gene TCRdb calls, TRBD2, cannot be checked with no DNA. CDR3 size: 13 residues. From germline, CDR1 is SGHTA and CDR2 FQGNSA. CDR3 amino acids: CASSAALRETQYF.

The chain links TRBV29-1 to TRBJ2-5; with no DNA, the TCRdb D assignment of TRBD1 cannot be verified. CDR1 SQVTM and CDR2 ANQGSEA come from the germline V gene. The CDR3 is made up of 13 amino acids. CDR3 in amino acids: CSVEGGRGETQYF.

The rearrangement uses TRBV7-9 and TRBJ2-1. The germline CDR1 and CDR2 sequences are SEHNR and FQNEAQ (reference sequence). This CDR3 spans 15 amino acids. CDR3 sequence reads: CASSLLFRPRDEQFF.

J is TRBJ2-1 and V is TRBV7-3. The CDR3 totals 17 residues. Germline assignment: CDR1 SGHTA and CDR2 FQGTGA. The CDR3 here is CASSLTAKLNSYNEQFF.

The chain uses TRBV20-1 and TRBJ1-4; TCRdb outputs TRBD1, but without DNA this stays unchecked. Germline V gene sequence: CDR1 DFQATT, CDR2 SNEGSKA (reference sequence). The CDR3 extends over 14 amino acids. This chain's CDR3 is CSATNRGRGEKLFF.

This sequence joins TRBV5-1 and TRBJ1-3. Looked up from germline, CDR1 is SGHRS and CDR2 is YFSETQ. The CDR3 runs to 14 residues. CDR3 residues: CASSLWTQRDTIYF.

V gene TRBV4-3 combines with J gene TRBJ1-1; absent DNA, TCRdb's TRBD1 call cannot be checked. CDR3 size: 14 residues. The germline CDR1 and CDR2 sequences are LGHNA and YSLEER. This chain's CDR3 is CASSQDHRETEAFF.

This sequence joins TRBV18 and TRBJ1-6. In germline, CDR1 is KGHSH, CDR2 LQKENI. The CDR3 is made up of 15 amino acids. The CDR3: CASSPSPATGSPLHF.

The chain recombines TRBV29-1 with TRBJ2-5. Germline-derived CDR1 and CDR2 are SQVTM and ANQGSEA. This CDR3 contains 12 residues. The CDR3 is CSVDPRRETQYF.

J is TRBJ1-4 and V is TRBV12-3 or TRBV12-4; checking the TCRdb D call of TRBD1 is not possible without DNA. The CDR3 spans 15 residues. This CDR3 is CASRELGQAGEKLFF.

This CDR3 is CSARGLAGGVGETQYF. The chain couples TRBV20-1 to TRBJ2-5; TCRdb picks TRBD2, but there is no DNA to check that call. This CDR3 has 16 amino acids. Germline CDR1 is DFQATT and CDR2 is SNEGSKA (reference sequence).

The genes are TRBV3-1 and TRBJ2-2; the TRBD1 assignment by TCRdb is unverifiable without DNA. Germline loops: CDR1 LGHDT, CDR2 YNNKEL (reference sequence). The CDR3 runs 15 residues. The CDR3 loop reads CASSRSGANTGELFF.

The chain recombines TRBV20-1 with TRBJ2-1; without DNA, the TCRdb call of TRBD2 cannot be checked. CDR1 DFQATT and CDR2 SNEGSKA come from the germline V gene (reference sequence). This CDR3 is built from 16 residues. CDR3 sequence reads: CSARVRTSETYNEQFF.

This rearrangement joins TRBV5-1 to TRBJ2-5; TCRdb designates TRBD1, a call that cannot be tested without DNA. The CDR3 runs 15 residues. The germline CDR1 and CDR2 sequences are SGHRS and YFSETQ. CDR3 in amino acids: CASGRSEQGRETQYF. The complete variable domain, with remaining parts taken from reference TRBV5-1 and TRBJ2-5, reads KAGVTQTPRYLIKTRGQQVTLSCSPISGHRSVSWYQQTPGQGLQFLFEYFSETQRNKGNFPGRFSGRQFSNSRSEMNVSTLELGDSALYLCASGRSEQGRETQYFGPGTRLLVL.

The gene calls are TRBV12-3 or TRBV12-4 and TRBJ2-3; TCRdb outputs TRBD1, but without DNA this stays unchecked. CDR3 length equals 13 residues. This chain's CDR3 is CASSRALAAPQYF.